This TCR beta chain was captured by sequencing in a study of beta chain features in type 1 diabetes. The study, taken as a whole, reports: Type 1 diabetes patients had moderately but significantly shorter TCRB CDR3s in all four CD4+ subsets.

This clone occurred a few times. Its matching antigen is unknown. Reverse transcription of all isolated RNA meant that expressed TCRB transcripts were sequenced. Repertoires were generated with immunoSEQ multiplex PCR, while TCRdb's copy carries only in-frame clones and drops some. The table shows about 370,000 clones, with over 9% occurring only once. The CDR3 contains 12 residues. Germline-derived CDR1 and CDR2 are SGHTA and FQGNSA. V shed 2 bases and J shed 2 bases, with 1 base lying between them. Material for sequencing was central memory CD4+ T cells from blood. The clonotype originates from a man aged 25 to 40 with type 1 diabetes. The chain uses TRBV7-2 and TRBJ1-3; D is uncertain. CDR3 in amino acids: CASSLPGNTIYF. The DNA of the CDR3 is TGTGCCAGCAGCTTACCTGGAAACACCATATATTTT.